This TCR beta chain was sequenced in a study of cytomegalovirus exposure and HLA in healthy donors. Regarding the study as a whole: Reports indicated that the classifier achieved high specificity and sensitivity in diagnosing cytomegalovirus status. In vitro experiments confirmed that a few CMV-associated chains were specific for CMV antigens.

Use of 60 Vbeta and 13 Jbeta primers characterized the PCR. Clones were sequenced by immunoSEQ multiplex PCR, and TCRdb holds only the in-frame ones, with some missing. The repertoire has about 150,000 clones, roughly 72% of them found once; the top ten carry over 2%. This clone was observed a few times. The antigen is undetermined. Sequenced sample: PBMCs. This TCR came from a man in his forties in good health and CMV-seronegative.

DNA for the CDR3: TGTGCCAGCCGGGTGGGGAGCTCTGGGGCCAACGTCCTGACTTTC. It yields the protein CASRVGSSGANVLTF. The rearrangement joins TRBV18 to TRBJ2-6, with D possibly matching TRBD2 (5 bases). Trimming cost V 8 bases and J 0 bases, with 11 bases left between them. The germline CDR1 and CDR2 sequences are KGHSH and LQKENI. This CDR3 comprises 15 residues.